These 20 T cell receptor beta chains were all obtained from the same sample, sequenced in a study of cytomegalovirus exposure and HLA in healthy donors (TCRdb year 2017). The library was obtained by the immunoSEQ multiplex PCR assay. For the multiplex PCR, a mixture combining 60 forward primers for TCR Vbeta segments and 13 reverse primers for TCR Jbeta segments was used. TCRdb took this table from immuneACCESS and kept in-frame rearrangements with V and J called. Such tables lack part of the clones; where checked against another copy, unresolved V genes explain under half of the gap, and the rest is unexplained. This sample is represented by 200,000 or so clones; about 80% of them were singletons. Around 2% of the sample comes from the top ten. Material: PBMCs. All receptors come from a woman aged 18-35 years in good health and CMV-seropositive.

V is TRBV18 and J is TRBJ1-1; 8 positions match TRBD1. V lost 5 bases and J lost 11; bases outside the gene matches: 7. This CDR3 region has 12 residues. The germline V gene has CDR1 KGHSH and CDR2 LQKENI. The CDR3 is CASSGATGEAFF. The CDR3 nucleotides read TGTGCCAGCTCAGGAGCGACAGGGGAGGCTTTCTTT.

The V gene is TRBV2, the J gene TRBJ1-4; perhaps TRBD1 as D (5 bases). Trimming stripped 6 bases from V and 5 bases from J, with 13 bases between. Germline lookup yields CDR1 SNHLY and CDR2 FYNNEI. CDR3 length equals 14 residues. Here the CDR3 DNA reads TGTGCCAGCAGCGCGACAGAGTTAAATGAAAAACTGTTTTTT. This translates into CASSATELNEKLFF. The full variable domain, in which reference TRBV2 and TRBJ1-4 provide the parts outside the CDR3, is EPEVTQTPSHQVTQMGQEVILRCVPISNHLYFYWYRQILGQKVEFLVSFYNNEISEKSEIFDDQFSVERPDGSNFTLKIRSTKLEDSAMYFCASSATELNEKLFFGSGTQLSVL.

The rearrangement links TRBV25-1 to TRBJ1-4, with TRBD1 matching 9 bases. The V gene end was trimmed by 8 bases and the J gene end by 8 bases; junction bases not matched to a gene: 9. The CDR3 extends over 14 amino acids. Germline V lookup: CDR1 MGHDK, CDR2 SYGVNS. Written as DNA, the CDR3 is TGTGCCAGCGGATATCCCGGGACAGGGGAAAAACTGTTTTTT. It translates to CASGYPGTGEKLFF.

In its sample, this clone was seen a few times. CDR3 coding DNA: TGTGCCAGCAGTGTTACAGGGGGGACCTCCTACGAGCAGTACTTC. Encoded protein: CASSVTGGTSYEQYF. The chain links TRBV2 to TRBJ2-7, with 8 bases fitting TRBD1. The CDR3 consists of 15 residues. In germline, CDR1 is SNHLY, CDR2 FYNNEI. Germline trimming cut 4 bases from V and 0 bases from J; bases unmatched to any gene: 5.

On this clone: One end of the junction does not line up with germline, which may come from a read error. The V and J genes are TRBV5-5 and TRBJ1-2; D possibly corresponds to TRBD1 (5 bases). The CDR3 is 15 amino acids. The germline CDR1 and CDR2 sequences are SGHKS and YYEKEE (reference sequence). CDR3 protein: CVSSRGAEGNYGYTF. Written as DNA, the CDR3 is TGTGTCAGCAGCAGAGGGGCGGAGGGGAACTATGGCTACACCTTC.

This clone has just a few counts. The rearrangement links TRBV14 to TRBJ1-4, with D hard to call. The V gene's germline CDR1 is SGHDN and CDR2 FVKESK. There are 14 residues in the CDR3. V lost 5 bases, J lost 7 bases, and 14 bases lay in between. CDR3 DNA: TGTGCCAGCAGCAAGTACAACCTTGGTGAAAAACTGTTTTTT. It translates to CASSKYNLGEKLFF.

The chain employs TRBV9 and TRBJ2-5; no reliable D call. The CDR3 extends over 14 amino acids. Germline CDR1 SGDLS, CDR2 YYNGEE. With 4 bases removed from V and 2 bases from J, the gap between germline ends came to 12 bases. The DNA for the CDR3 is TGTGCCAGCAGCCCGTACGAGGTTCAAGAGACCCAGTACTTC. It codes for CASSPYEVQETQYF.

Only one count was recorded for this clone. CDR3 residues: CASSLDLAGASLNEQFF. CDR3 nucleotides: TGTGCCAGCAGCTTAGATCTAGCGGGGGCGAGCCTCAATGAGCAGTTCTTC. This chain uses TRBV7-2 with TRBJ2-1, with TRBD2 matching over 10 bases. CDR1 is SGHTA, CDR2 FQGNSA, per germline. J lost 6 bases, V lost 1 base, and 9 bases had no gene match. The CDR3 is made up of 17 amino acids.

The chain employs TRBV29-1 and TRBJ2-5; D is undetermined. Germline CDR1 SQVTM, CDR2 ANQGSEA. V was pared by 4 bases and J by 5 bases, with 8 bases between. The CDR3 covers 11 residues. DNA for the CDR3: TGCAGCGTTGGCCCCCAGGAGACCCAGTACTTC. Translation gives CSVGPQETQYF. Filled out from reference TRBV29-1 and TRBJ2-5, the complete variable domain reads SAVISQKPSRDICQRGTSLTIQCQVDSQVTMMFWYRQQPGQSLTLIATANQGSEATYESGFVIDKFPISRPNLTFSTLTVSNMSPEDSSIYLCSVGPQETQYFGPGTRLLVL.

The chain recombines TRBV5-4 with TRBJ1-2; TRBD1 aligns across 9 bases. J lost 4 bases, V lost 6 bases, and 7 bases had no gene match. The CDR3 has 14 residues. CDR1 SGHNT and CDR2 YYREEE come from the germline V gene (reference sequence). The DNA of the CDR3 is TGTGCCAGCAACCGGGACAGGGAGTTCTATGGCTACACCTTC. Translated: CASNRDREFYGYTF.

This chain connects TRBV27 to TRBJ1-2; D is uncertain. In germline, CDR1 is MNHEY, CDR2 SMNVEV (reference sequence). CDR3 length: 13 amino acids. Trimming cost V 6 bases and J 8 bases, with 16 bases left between them. CDR3 loop: CASRTSSTGGYTF. The CDR3 DNA sequence: TGTGCCAGCAGGACCTCATCGACGGGAGGCTACACCTTC.

The chain couples TRBV6-1 to TRBJ1-1; 8 bases line up with TRBD1. The CDR3 is 17 amino acids. V trimming: 3 bases; J trimming: 0 bases; junction bases outside the gene matches: 9. CDR1 is MNHNS, CDR2 SASEGT, per germline. CDR3 sequence: CASSELRTGNLNTEAFF. Here the CDR3 DNA reads TGTGCCAGCAGTGAGTTGAGGACAGGGAACCTGAACACTGAAGCTTTCTTT.

In regard to this clone: Sequence at one end of the junction differs from germline and may be a read error. The gene calls are TRBV7-7 and TRBJ2-1; D might be TRBD2 (5 bases). Germline-derived CDR1 and CDR2 are SSHAT and FNYEAQ (reference sequence). CDR3 size: 16 residues. The CDR3 spells CASSRTQESSYNEQFF. The CDR3 DNA reads as TGTGCTAGCAGCCGGACTCAAGAGAGCTCCTACAATGAGCAGTTCTTC. The full variable domain, with the rest looked up from reference TRBV7-7 and TRBJ2-1, is GAGVSQSPRYKVTKRGQDVTLRCDPISSHATLYWYQQALGQGPEFLTYFNYEAQPDKSGLPSDRFSAERPEGSISTLTIQRTEQRDSAMYRCASSRTQESSYNEQFFGPGTRLTVL.

The chain has TRBV13 and TRBJ2-2; 8 bases agree with TRBD2. Germline CDR1 and CDR2: PRHDT and FYEKMQ (reference sequence). Trimming removed 5 bases from V and 4 bases from J; junction bases left unmatched: 6. This CDR3 spans 15 amino acids. The CDR3 DNA reads TGTGCCAGCAGCCTTCCCAGCGGGGGCACCGGGGAGCTGTTTTTT. As protein: CASSLPSGGTGELFF.

The V gene is TRBV10-3, the J gene TRBJ1-2; 7 bases map to TRBD1. CDR3 length: 12 amino acids. The V segment lost 11 bases and the J segment 2 bases; nucleotides outside the gene matches: 5. Germline V lookup: CDR1 ENHRY, CDR2 SYGVKD. The CDR3 coding sequence is TGTGCCTCCCGGGACAGCAACTATGGCTACACCTTC. This encodes CASRDSNYGYTF.

The chain joins TRBV14 to TRBJ1-6; 7 bases line up with TRBD1. The trim removed 4 bases at V and 5 bases at J, leaving 5 bases unmatched. CDR1 is SGHDN and CDR2 is FVKESK in the germline V gene. CDR3 size: 15 residues. This chain's CDR3 is CASSRLDRDNSPLHF. The CDR3 DNA follows: TGTGCCAGCAGCCGCCTAGACAGGGATAATTCACCCCTCCACTTT.

This chain uses TRBV28 with TRBJ1-2; 9 bases are shared with TRBD1. Germline V gives CDR1 MDHEN, CDR2 SYDVKM. The V segment lost 3 bases and the J segment 5 bases; nucleotides outside the gene matches: 4. The CDR3 extends over 14 amino acids. The CDR3 DNA is TGTGCCAGCAGTTTCGGGACAGGGCGATATGGCTACACCTTC. As protein: CASSFGTGRYGYTF.

This sequence joins TRBV2 and TRBJ1-1; TRBD1 aligns across 9 bases. Germline CDR1 reads SNHLY; CDR2 reads FYNNEI. V was clipped by 5 bases and J by 2 bases; unmatched bases: 6. The CDR3 extends over 15 amino acids. In DNA, the CDR3 is TGTGCCAGCAGTAGACAGGGGGTCGTTAACACTGAAGCTTTCTTT. Encoded protein: CASSRQGVVNTEAFF.

The rearrangement joins TRBV11-3 to TRBJ1-2, with D maybe TRBD1 (6 bases). Trimming removed 5 bases from V and 2 bases from J, with 9 bases in between. Looked up from germline, CDR1 is SGHNT and CDR2 is YENEEA. The CDR3 extends over 13 amino acids. The DNA of the CDR3 is TGTGCCAGCAGCCAGGACAGCAACTATGGCTACACCTTC. It yields the protein CASSQDSNYGYTF.

With regard to this clone: Relative to the germline gene, one junction end is altered; a read error may explain this. The same CDR3 arises from other DNA sequences in this sample as well. The chain couples TRBV9 to TRBJ2-7, with 16 positions matching TRBD2. The CDR3 has 15 residues. The germline V gene has CDR1 SGDLS and CDR2 YYNGEE. In DNA form, the CDR3 reads TGCGCCAGCAGCCCGGGACTAGCGGGGGGGTACGAGCAGTACTTC. This codes for CASSPGLAGGYEQYF.